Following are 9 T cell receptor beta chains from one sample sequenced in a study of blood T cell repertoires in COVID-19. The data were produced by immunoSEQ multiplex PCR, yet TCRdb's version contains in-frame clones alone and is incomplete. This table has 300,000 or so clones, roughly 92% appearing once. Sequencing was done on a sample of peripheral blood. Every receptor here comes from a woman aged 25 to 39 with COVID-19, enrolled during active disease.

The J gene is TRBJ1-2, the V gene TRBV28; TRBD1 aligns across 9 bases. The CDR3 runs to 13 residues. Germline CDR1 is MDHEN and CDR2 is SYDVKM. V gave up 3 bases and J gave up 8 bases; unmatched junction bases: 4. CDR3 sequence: CASSLTGGWGYTF. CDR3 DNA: TGTGCCAGCAGTTTGACAGGGGGTTGGGGCTACACCTTC.

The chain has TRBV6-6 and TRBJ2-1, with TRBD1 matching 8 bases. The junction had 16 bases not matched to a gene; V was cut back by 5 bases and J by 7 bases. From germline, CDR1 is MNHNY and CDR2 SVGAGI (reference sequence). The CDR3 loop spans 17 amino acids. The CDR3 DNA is TGTGCCAGCAGTCGGGGGACGGTTTGGACAGGGAGAAATGAGCAGTTCTTC. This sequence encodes CASSRGTVWTGRNEQFF.

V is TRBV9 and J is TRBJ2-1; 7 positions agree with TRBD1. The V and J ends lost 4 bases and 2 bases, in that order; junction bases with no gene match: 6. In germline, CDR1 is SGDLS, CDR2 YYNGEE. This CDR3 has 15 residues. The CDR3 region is CASSSQTGTYNEQFF. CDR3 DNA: TGTGCCAGCAGCAGTCAGACAGGGACCTACAATGAGCAGTTCTTC. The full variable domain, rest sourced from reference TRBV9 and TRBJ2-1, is DSGVTQTPKHLITATGQRVTLRCSPRSGDLSVYWYQQSLDQGLQFLIQYYNGEERAKGNILERFSAQQFPDLHSELNLSSLELGDSALYFCASSSQTGTYNEQFFGPGTRLTVL.

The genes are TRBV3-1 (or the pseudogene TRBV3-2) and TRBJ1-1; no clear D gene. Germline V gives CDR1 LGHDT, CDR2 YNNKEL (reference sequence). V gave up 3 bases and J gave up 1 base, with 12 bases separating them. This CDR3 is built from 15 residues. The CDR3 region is CASSQIQLGNTEAFF. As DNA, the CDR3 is TGTGCCAGCAGCCAGATACAGTTGGGGAACACTGAAGCTTTCTTT.

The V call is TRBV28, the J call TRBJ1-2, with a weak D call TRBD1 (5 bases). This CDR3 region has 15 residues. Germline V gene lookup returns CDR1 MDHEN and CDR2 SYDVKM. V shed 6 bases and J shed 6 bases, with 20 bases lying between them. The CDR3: CASRTKVAPGDGYTF. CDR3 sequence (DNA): TGTGCCAGCAGAACAAAGGTCGCCCCGGGGGATGGCTACACCTTC.

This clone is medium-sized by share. The CDR3 loop is CASSLDGFSGTDTQYF. The CDR3 bases are TGTGCCAGCAGTTTGGACGGGTTTAGCGGCACAGATACGCAGTATTTT. V is TRBV27 and J is TRBJ2-3, with D possibly TRBD2 on 5 matching bases. In germline, CDR1 is MNHEY, CDR2 SMNVEV (reference sequence). The CDR3 is made up of 16 amino acids. The germline V and J ends were trimmed by 3 bases and 1 base, with 14 bases remaining between them.

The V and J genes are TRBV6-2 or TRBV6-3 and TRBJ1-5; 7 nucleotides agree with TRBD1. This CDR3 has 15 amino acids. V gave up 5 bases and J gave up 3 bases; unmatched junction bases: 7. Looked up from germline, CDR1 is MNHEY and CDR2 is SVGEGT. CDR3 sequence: CASSMSGGLNQPQHF. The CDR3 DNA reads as TGTGCCAGCAGTATGTCAGGGGGACTCAATCAGCCCCAGCATTTT.

The CDR3 bases are TGTGCCAGTAGTATGGAACTAGCGGGATACAATGAGCAGTTCTTC. This codes for CASSMELAGYNEQFF. The J gene is TRBJ2-1, the V gene TRBV19; 10 nucleotides match TRBD2. Germline V gene data show CDR1 as LNHDA and CDR2 as SQIVND (reference sequence). The CDR3 consists of 15 residues. V lost 3 bases to trimming and J lost 4 bases; unmatched junction nucleotides: 3. Drawing the rest from reference TRBV19 and TRBJ2-1, the complete variable domain is DGGITQSPKYLFRKEGQNVTLSCEQNLNHDAMYWYRQDPGQGLRLIYYSQIVNDFQKGDIAEGYSVSREKKESFPLTVTSAQKNPTAFYLCASSMELAGYNEQFFGPGTRLTVL.

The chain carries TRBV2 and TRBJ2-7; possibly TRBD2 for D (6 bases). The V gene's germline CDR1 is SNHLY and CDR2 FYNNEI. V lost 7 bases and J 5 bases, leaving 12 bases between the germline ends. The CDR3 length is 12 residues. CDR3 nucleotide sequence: TGTGCCAGCATGGGGAGGTCCGACGAGCAGTACTTC. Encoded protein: CASMGRSDEQYF. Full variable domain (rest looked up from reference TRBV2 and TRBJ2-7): EPEVTQTPSHQVTQMGQEVILRCVPISNHLYFYWYRQILGQKVEFLVSFYNNEISEKSEIFDDQFSVERPDGSNFTLKIRSTKLEDSAMYFCASMGRSDEQYFGPGTRLTVT.